The 20 T cell receptor beta chains in this list originate from one sample, sequenced in a study of cytotoxic CD8 clonotypes in ibrutinib-treated CLL. Sequencing was performed with immunoSEQ multiplex PCR; in TCRdb, only in-frame clones are kept and a portion is missing. The table shows 57,000 or so clones, with nearly 55% occurring only once. Specimen: PBMCs, collected at disease progression, from a patient treated with ibrutinib. These receptors came from a human donor with chronic lymphocytic leukemia.

The V call is TRBV6-5, the J call TRBJ2-1; 8 bases agree with TRBD2. CDR1 and CDR2 from the germline V gene are MNHEY and SVGAGI. Losses at the gene ends were 0 bases for V and 10 bases for J; bases not matched to a gene: 5. The CDR3 loop spans 14 amino acids. CDR3 sequence: CASSYSPGGGEQFF. The CDR3 DNA follows: TGTGCCAGCAGTTACTCTCCGGGAGGGGGAGAGCAGTTCTTC.

This clone has more than one count but fewer than ten. The V and J genes are TRBV7-2 and TRBJ2-7; no reliable D call. V lost 4 bases, J lost 2 bases, and 15 bases lay in between. The germline gives CDR1 SGHTA, CDR2 FQGNSA. This CDR3 spans 15 amino acids. The CDR3 nucleotides are TGTGCCAGCAGCTGGGTAGCCGGCCAGGCCTACGAGCAGTACTTC. Encoded protein: CASSWVAGQAYEQYF.

The chain recombines TRBV28 with TRBJ2-6; no definite D call. The germline V gene encodes CDR1 MDHEN and CDR2 SYDVKM. The CDR3 is made up of 15 amino acids. Trimming removed 3 bases from V and 1 base from J, with 7 bases in between. CDR3 DNA: TGTGCCAGCAGTTTCGAGTTATCTGGGGCCAACGTCCTGACTTTC. It translates to CASSFELSGANVLTF.

This rearrangement joins TRBV2 to TRBJ1-6; D is ambiguous. V lost 5 bases and J lost 9, with 8 bases in between. Germline CDR1 is SNHLY and CDR2 is FYNNEI. This CDR3 comprises 12 residues. The CDR3 region is CASSFLSSPLHF. CDR3 in DNA: TGTGCCAGCAGTTTTTTGAGTTCACCCCTCCACTTT.

The chain employs TRBV5-1 and TRBJ2-7, with a possible D match to TRBD2 (6 bases). The CDR3 totals 13 residues. Germline V gene sequence: CDR1 SGHRS, CDR2 YFSETQ. V was cut by 0 bases and J by 6 bases, with 10 bases left in between. The CDR3 is CASSLGDSGEQYF. The CDR3 DNA follows: TGCGCCAGCAGCTTGGGGGACTCGGGCGAGCAGTACTTC.

This clone was detected a few times. In nucleotides, the CDR3 is TGTGCCAGCTCACCACCGACGGGAGGTAGGAATGAGCAGTTCTTC. It specifies CASSPPTGGRNEQFF. This chain uses TRBV18 with TRBJ2-1, with 7 bases identical to TRBD2. Germline V gene data show CDR1 as KGHSH and CDR2 as LQKENI. V shed 0 bases and J 7 bases; nucleotides not matched to a gene: 6. The CDR3 is made up of 15 amino acids.

The rearrangement joins TRBV16 to TRBJ2-3, with D tentatively TRBD2 (5 bases). V was clipped by 7 bases and J by 0 bases, with 17 bases between them. Germline assignment: CDR1 KGHSY and CDR2 FQNENV. The CDR3 covers 16 residues. In nucleotides, the CDR3 is TGTGCCAGCACCGAATTAGCGACTCCGAGCACAGATACGCAGTATTTT. Translated: CASTELATPSTDTQYF.

This clone came up a few times. The CDR3 here is CASSQVLGGEFKNIQYF. The DNA of the CDR3 is TGTGCCAGCAGCCAAGTGTTAGGGGGGGAGTTCAAAAACATTCAGTACTTC. This chain connects TRBV4-2 to TRBJ2-4; D may be TRBD2 (7 bases). This CDR3 spans 17 amino acids. CDR1 LGHNA and CDR2 YNFKEQ come from the germline V gene. The V and J ends lost 1 base and 3 bases respectively, with 16 bases between them.

The V and J genes are TRBV19 and TRBJ2-7, with unresolved D. Trimming shortened V by 5 bases and J by 4 bases, and 12 bases separated the two germline ends. CDR3 length: 13 amino acids. Germline V gives CDR1 LNHDA, CDR2 SQIVND (reference sequence). The CDR3 region is CASSAASPYEQYF. The DNA for the CDR3 is TGTGCCAGTAGTGCGGCCTCTCCTTACGAGCAGTACTTC.

The chain carries TRBV7-9 and TRBJ1-5; D possibly corresponds to TRBD1 (5 bases). Trimming stripped 0 bases from V and 2 bases from J, with 11 bases between. The CDR3 is 16 amino acids. Germline CDR1 SEHNR, CDR2 FQNEAQ (reference sequence). This CDR3 is CASSLASGFGNQPQHF. CDR3 nucleotide sequence: TGTGCCAGCAGCTTAGCTTCAGGGTTCGGCAATCAGCCCCAGCATTTT.

The rearrangement uses TRBV7-6 and TRBJ2-1, with 8 nucleotides matching TRBD1. From germline, CDR1 is SGHVS and CDR2 FNYEAQ. CDR3 length: 14 residues. With 4 bases clipped from V and 4 bases from J, the junction kept 3 bases outside the gene matches. The CDR3 sequence: CASSSRQGYNEQFF. The CDR3 nucleotides read TGTGCCAGCAGCTCACGACAGGGGTACAATGAGCAGTTCTTC.

J is TRBJ2-3 and V is TRBV28; 7 bases agree with TRBD1. The CDR3 is made up of 14 amino acids. Unmatched junction bases numbered 4, after V lost 5 bases and J lost 2 bases. Germline lookup yields CDR1 MDHEN and CDR2 SYDVKM. The CDR3: CASSQGTATDTQYF. For the CDR3, the DNA is TGTGCCAGCAGTCAAGGGACAGCCACAGATACGCAGTATTTT.

This clone was observed a few times. The rearrangement joins TRBV7-8 to TRBJ1-3; D may be TRBD1 (5 bases). Deletions cut 4 bases from V and 3 bases from J, with 13 bases between. Germline V CDR1 and CDR2: SGHVS, FQNEAQ. The CDR3 covers 15 residues. CDR3 residues: CASSSTQGIGNTIYF. CDR3 bases: TGTGCCAGCAGCTCAACCCAGGGTATTGGAAACACCATATATTTT.

The rearrangement uses TRBV7-9 and TRBJ1-3; D unresolved. Germline CDR1 reads SEHNR; CDR2 reads FQNEAQ (reference sequence). This CDR3 is built from 14 residues. Trimming removed 4 bases from V and 3 bases from J, with 10 bases in between. The CDR3 is CASSYSGDGNTIYF. In DNA, the CDR3 is TGTGCCAGCAGCTACTCGGGAGATGGAAACACCATATATTTT.

The chain employs TRBV21-1 and TRBJ2-2; the table's TRBD1 call for D was not verified on the DNA. TRBV21-1 counts as a pseudogene. This CDR3 is 13 amino acids long. CDR3 in DNA: TGTGCCAGCAGCAAAGGAACAGCCGGGGAGCTGTTTTTT. Its translation is CASSKGTAGELFF.

The table lists this clone with a count of one. This sequence joins TRBV9 and TRBJ2-7; tentatively, D is TRBD1 (6 bases). The V end lost 0 bases, the J end lost 0 bases, and 10 bases lay between the germline ends. The length of the CDR3 is 15 residues. Germline lookup yields CDR1 SGDLS and CDR2 YYNGEE. This chain's CDR3 is CASSVGQAISYEQYF. The CDR3 DNA reads TGTGCCAGCAGCGTAGGACAGGCAATCTCCTACGAGCAGTACTTC.

The chain has TRBV9 and TRBJ2-7, with a weak D call TRBD2 (6 bases). The CDR3 is made up of 15 amino acids. The V end lost 6 bases, the J end lost 0 bases, and 16 bases lay between the germline ends. Germline CDR1 and CDR2: SGDLS and YYNGEE. In DNA form, the CDR3 reads TGTGCCAGCAACCAACCGGGACTGAGCTCCTACGAGCAGTACTTC. This translates into CASNQPGLSSYEQYF.

This chain uses TRBV27 with TRBJ2-1, with D perhaps TRBD2 (6 bases). CDR3 length: 15 amino acids. The V and J ends lost 4 bases and 5 bases respectively, with 15 bases between them. Germline-derived CDR1 and CDR2 are MNHEY and SMNVEV (reference sequence). The CDR3 here is CASSSPGLPDNEQFF. The DNA of the CDR3 is TGTGCCAGCAGTTCGCCGGGACTTCCAGACAATGAGCAGTTCTTC.

In its sample, this clone was seen a few times. The chain couples TRBV5-1 to TRBJ1-5; tentatively, D is TRBD1 (6 bases). The length of the CDR3 is 14 residues. Between the trimmed V and J ends, which lost 4 bases and 3 bases, there was a span of 11 bases. Germline assignment: CDR1 SGHRS and CDR2 YFSETQ. CDR3 DNA sequence: TGCGCCAGCAGCCCCGGACAGTCCAATCAGCCCCAGCATTTT. Translating gives CASSPGQSNQPQHF.

V usage is TRBV9 and J usage is TRBJ2-7; the D gene is possibly TRBD1 (6 bases). The V gene lost 4 bases and the J gene lost 3 bases, with 14 bases spanning the gap. CDR3 length equals 14 residues. From germline, CDR1 is SGDLS and CDR2 YYNGEE. For the CDR3, the DNA is TGTGCCAGCAGCACGGGACATAGGGACTACGAGCAGTACTTC. This gives the protein CASSTGHRDYEQYF.